This T cell receptor (beta chain) was retrieved from a study of blood T cell repertoires in COVID-19. V lost 5 bases and J 0 bases, leaving 12 bases between the germline ends. Germline CDR1 is SGHRS and CDR2 is YFSETQ. The CDR3 sequence is 16 residues long. Clones were read by immunoSEQ multiplex PCR, and TCRdb kept only the in-frame ones, dropping some. The table has some 180,000 clones, roughly 80% seen once. Sequences were obtained from peripheral blood. The clonotype originates from a woman aged 80 or older with COVID-19, enrolled during active disease. V gene TRBV5-1 combines with J gene TRBJ2-6; maybe TRBD1 (5 bases). The CDR3 DNA sequence: TGCGCCAGCAGACCAACAGGCCTCTCTGGGGCCAACGTCCTGACTTTC. This sequence encodes CASRPTGLSGANVLTF.